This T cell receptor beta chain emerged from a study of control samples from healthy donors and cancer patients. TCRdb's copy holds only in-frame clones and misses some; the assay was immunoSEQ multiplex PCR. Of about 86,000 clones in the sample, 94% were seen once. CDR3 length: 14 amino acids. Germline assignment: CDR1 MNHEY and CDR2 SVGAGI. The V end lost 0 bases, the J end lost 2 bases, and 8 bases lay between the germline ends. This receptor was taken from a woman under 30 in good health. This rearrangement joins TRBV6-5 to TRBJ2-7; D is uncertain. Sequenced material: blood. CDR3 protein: CASSYSPATYEQYF. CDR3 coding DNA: TGTGCCAGCAGTTACTCTCCAGCCACCTACGAGCAGTACTTC.